This TCR beta chain stems from a study of OX40 agonist ivuxolimab in advanced cancers. Study results and limitations: On average, CD8+ T cells had more expanded clones than CD4+. At 0.1 to 3.0 mg/kg, clonal expansion of CD4+ and CD8+ blood T cells had occurred by week 6. Antigen targets of the expanded peripheral T cells went undetermined.

As regards this clone: No antigen is known for it.

The CDR3 sequence is 17 residues long. Trimming removed 1 base from V and 4 bases from J, with 17 bases in between. Germline-derived CDR1 and CDR2 are MNHNS and SASEGT. Method: immunoSEQ multiplex PCR; TCRdb's copy keeps in-frame clones and lacks some. The sample lists 70,000 to 95,000 clones, approximately 90% occurring once. This specimen was CD4+ or CD8+ T cells sorted from blood, taken in a trial of the OX40 agonist ivuxolimab. This receptor was obtained from an adult with an advanced solid tumor such as melanoma, head and neck, liver or kidney cancer. V is TRBV6-1 and J is TRBJ2-1, with a possible D match to TRBD2 (5 bases). The CDR3 protein is CASSEVPSRALYNEQFF. CDR3 sequence (DNA): TGTGCCAGCAGTGAAGTCCCTAGCAGAGCCCTATACAATGAGCAGTTCTTC.